Below are 22 T cell receptor beta chains sequenced from a single sample in a study of cytotoxic CD8 clonotypes in ibrutinib-treated CLL. Sequenced by immunoSEQ multiplex PCR; TCRdb stores in-frame clones only, minus some. The sample includes 200,000 to 250,000 clones, 70% of them seen just once. The source material was PBMCs, sampled after 24 months of ibrutinib treatment. The receptors come from a human donor with chronic lymphocytic leukemia.

This clone was picked up a small number of times. The chain couples TRBV29-1 to TRBJ2-1; D is perhaps TRBD2 (6 bases). Germline loops: CDR1 SQVTM, CDR2 ANQGSEA. The CDR3 runs to 12 residues. V was shortened by 4 bases and J by 7 bases, with 11 bases between the two germline ends. The CDR3 protein is CSVGRRENEQFF. Here the CDR3 DNA reads TGCAGCGTTGGTCGGCGGGAAAATGAGCAGTTCTTC.

This clone was seen once. The chain uses TRBV6-6 and TRBJ1-2; 8 bases line up with TRBD1. The trim removed 5 bases at V and 11 bases at J, leaving 10 bases unmatched. Germline CDR1 reads MNHNY; CDR2 reads SVGAGI (reference sequence). The CDR3 contains 13 residues. For the CDR3, the DNA is TGTGCCAGCAGTACAAATCGACAGGGGATTTACACCTTC. The encoded protein is CASSTNRQGIYTF.

J is TRBJ2-5 and V is TRBV9; D assignment may be TRBD1 or TRBD2 (5 bases each). The CDR3 is made up of 14 amino acids. V was shortened by 5 bases and J by 1 base, with 12 bases between the two germline ends. Germline-derived CDR1 and CDR2 are SGDLS and YYNGEE. Written as DNA, the CDR3 is TGTGCCAGCAGTCGGGACGGAATCCAAGAGACCCAGTACTTC. Translating gives CASSRDGIQETQYF. Looking up the rest from reference TRBV9 and TRBJ2-5 gives the full variable domain: DSGVTQTPKHLITATGQRVTLRCSPRSGDLSVYWYQQSLDQGLQFLIQYYNGEERAKGNILERFSAQQFPDLHSELNLSSLELGDSALYFCASSRDGIQETQYFGPGTRLLVL.

The chain has TRBV2 and TRBJ2-3, with 13 nucleotides matching TRBD2. The germline CDR1 and CDR2 sequences are SNHLY and FYNNEI. CDR3 length: 15 residues. The ends lost 6 bases at V and 4 bases at J; junction bases unmatched: 4. The CDR3 loop is CASRRTSGSSDTQYF. For the CDR3, the DNA is TGTGCCAGCAGGAGGACTAGCGGGAGCTCAGATACGCAGTATTTT.

J is TRBJ2-7 and V is TRBV6-5; the match to TRBD2 covers 10 bases. The CDR3 is 15 residues long. V trimming: 2 bases; J trimming: 4 bases; junction bases outside the gene matches: 5. Germline assignment: CDR1 MNHEY and CDR2 SVGAGI. The CDR3 here is CASSYGLAGAYEQYF. The CDR3, as DNA: TGTGCCAGCAGTTACGGGCTAGCGGGAGCATACGAGCAGTACTTC.

This chain links TRBV5-1 with TRBJ2-7; the match to TRBD2 covers 7 bases. Germline CDR1 is SGHRS and CDR2 is YFSETQ. The junction had 11 bases not matched to a gene; V was cut back by 4 bases and J by 7 bases. The CDR3 consists of 14 residues. The CDR3 loop reads CASSASWGGGEQYF. The CDR3 DNA sequence: TGCGCCAGCAGCGCCTCGTGGGGGGGTGGAGAGCAGTACTTC.

The V and J genes are TRBV29-1 and TRBJ2-5; weak D call: TRBD1 (5 bases). The V end lost 2 bases, the J end lost 3 bases, and 10 bases lay between the germline ends. Germline V gene data show CDR1 as SQVTM and CDR2 as ANQGSEA. The length of the CDR3 is 13 residues. CDR3 loop: CSVEIGAEETQYF. Written as DNA, the CDR3 is TGCAGCGTTGAAATTGGGGCAGAAGAGACCCAGTACTTC.

The rearrangement uses TRBV27 and TRBJ2-3; D may match TRBD1 or TRBD2 (6 bases each). Looked up from germline, CDR1 is MNHEY and CDR2 is SMNVEV (reference sequence). The CDR3 is made up of 13 amino acids. Between the trimmed V and J ends, which lost 4 bases and 11 bases, there was a span of 16 bases. CDR3 DNA sequence: TGTGCCAGCAGTTCACCCCCCAGGGGAGGGCAGTATTTT. Amino acids: CASSSPPRGGQYF.

There are a few counts of this clone. The chain employs TRBV28 and TRBJ2-7; maybe TRBD2 (6 bases). This CDR3 region has 11 residues. Germline V CDR1 and CDR2: MDHEN, SYDVKM. With 11 bases removed from V and 7 bases from J, the gap between germline ends came to 15 bases. This chain's CDR3 is CALSGAGEQYF. In DNA, the CDR3 is TGTGCCCTATCCGGAGCGGGTGAGCAGTACTTC.

The rearrangement links TRBV7-8 to TRBJ1-2; weak D call: TRBD1 (5 bases). Per germline, CDR1 SGHVS and CDR2 FQNEAQ. V lost 3 bases, J lost 6 bases, and 20 bases lay in between. The CDR3 covers 16 residues. The DNA of the CDR3 is TGTGCCAGCAGCTTGGGGGGGTTAAGGACCCTTGATGGCTACACCTTC. This codes for CASSLGGLRTLDGYTF.

The table lists this clone with a few counts. This chain connects TRBV30 to TRBJ1-2; 8 bases match TRBD1. Germline trimming cut 8 bases from V and 6 bases from J; bases unmatched to any gene: 5. The CDR3 has 11 residues. CDR1 and CDR2 from the germline V gene are GTSNPN and SVGIG (reference sequence). CDR3 residues: CAERTGHGYTF. The CDR3 DNA sequence: TGTGCCGAACGGACAGGGCATGGCTACACCTTC.

This clone was observed a handful of times. The chain couples TRBV10-3 to TRBJ2-1; D gene ambiguous. Germline V gene lookup returns CDR1 ENHRY and CDR2 SYGVKD. Trimming removed 6 bases at V and 6 bases at J, with 9 bases between. The CDR3 loop spans 12 amino acids. In DNA form, the CDR3 reads TGTGCCATCAGCGCGTTAGCCAATGAGCAGTTCTTC. This encodes CAISALANEQFF.

The V call is TRBV7-8, the J call TRBJ2-7; D remains unclear. CDR1 SGHVS and CDR2 FQNEAQ come from the germline V gene. Trimming took 1 base from V and 4 from J, leaving 11 bases between them. The CDR3 consists of 14 residues. CDR3 residues: CASSLEGLGYEQYF. CDR3 in DNA: TGTGCCAGCAGCTTAGAAGGGTTAGGGTACGAGCAGTACTTC.

The chain combines TRBV9 with TRBJ2-7; TRBD1 might be the D (6 bases). The germline CDR1 and CDR2 sequences are SGDLS and YYNGEE. CDR3 size: 14 residues. V lost 0 bases, J lost 4 bases, and 11 bases lay in between. The DNA of the CDR3 is TGTGCCAGCAGCGTAGCTATCGACAGGTACGAGCAGTACTTC. It yields the protein CASSVAIDRYEQYF. Complete variable domain (other parts from reference TRBV9 and TRBJ2-7): DSGVTQTPKHLITATGQRVTLRCSPRSGDLSVYWYQQSLDQGLQFLIQYYNGEERAKGNILERFSAQQFPDLHSELNLSSLELGDSALYFCASSVAIDRYEQYFGPGTRLTVT.

CDR3 region: CASSPTGSEQYF. CDR3 in DNA: TGTGCCAGCAGCCCCACAGGGAGCGAGCAGTACTTC. This chain connects TRBV5-4 to TRBJ2-7, with D possibly TRBD1 on 6 matching bases. CDR1 and CDR2 from the germline V gene are SGHNT and YYREEE (reference sequence). The V and J ends lost 4 bases and 6 bases respectively, with 11 bases between them. The CDR3 totals 12 residues.

This clone was counted between two and nine times. This chain uses TRBV5-1 with TRBJ2-2; unclear D gene. CDR1 and CDR2 (germline): SGHRS, YFSETQ. Trimming cost V 1 base and J 4 bases, with 5 bases left between them. The CDR3 totals 13 residues. CDR3 nucleotides: TGCGCCAGCAGCTTGCCCAGCACCGGGGAGCTGTTTTTT. Residues: CASSLPSTGELFF.

This clone was observed a few times. The chain links TRBV6-5 to TRBJ1-1; tentative D call: TRBD1 (6 bases). CDR3 size: 14 residues. Germline V gene data show CDR1 as MNHEY and CDR2 as SVGAGI. V was pared by 2 bases and J by 2 bases, with 9 bases between. CDR3 nucleotides: TGTGCCAGCAGTTACGTACAGGGAAACACTGAAGCTTTCTTT. Its protein is CASSYVQGNTEAFF.

This rearrangement joins TRBV7-9 to TRBJ1-4, with unresolved D. The V end was cut by 6 bases, the J end by 4 bases, with 9 bases between. CDR1 and CDR2 from the germline V gene are SEHNR and FQNEAQ (reference sequence). This CDR3 spans 13 amino acids. The CDR3 region has the DNA TGTGCCAGCAGGAGCGGTTTTAATGAAAAACTGTTTTTT. Its protein product is CASRSGFNEKLFF. Using reference TRBV7-9 and TRBJ1-4 for the parts outside the CDR3, the full variable domain is DTGVSQNPRHKITKRGQNVTFRCDPISEHNRLYWYRQTLGQGPEFLTYFQNEAQLEKSRLLSDRFSAERPKGSFSTLEIQRTEQGDSAMYLCASRSGFNEKLFFGSGTQLSVL.

The gene calls are TRBV28 and TRBJ2-1; weak D call: TRBD1 (6 bases). Trimming shortened V by 1 base and J by 4 bases, and 11 bases separated the two germline ends. Germline loops: CDR1 MDHEN, CDR2 SYDVKM. CDR3 size: 15 residues. The CDR3 here is CASSLYGTPYNEQFF. DNA of the CDR3: TGTGCCAGCAGTTTATACGGGACACCGTACAATGAGCAGTTCTTC.

The chain combines TRBV30 with TRBJ2-1, with D perhaps matching TRBD2 (6 bases). There are 15 residues in the CDR3. Germline lookup yields CDR1 GTSNPN and CDR2 SVGIG (reference sequence). V shed 2 bases and J shed 9 bases, with 20 bases lying between them. CDR3 nucleotides: TGTGCCTGGAGTATGTTTAGCGGAACACGGGGTGAGCAGTTCTTC. It specifies CAWSMFSGTRGEQFF.

The rearrangement links TRBV25-1 to TRBJ2-3, with D perhaps matching TRBD1 or TRBD2 (5 bases each). Per germline, CDR1 MGHDK and CDR2 SYGVNS. Trimming removed 3 bases at V and 3 bases at J, with 10 bases between. This CDR3 is 14 amino acids long. CDR3 sequence reads: CASSDRDGTDTQYF. The CDR3, as DNA: TGTGCCAGCAGTGACCGGGACGGAACAGATACGCAGTATTTT.

This rearrangement joins TRBV28 to TRBJ2-7, with TRBD2 identical over 12 bases. V lost 7 bases to trimming and J lost 6 bases; unmatched junction nucleotides: 4. Per the germline V gene, CDR1 is MDHEN and CDR2 is SYDVKM. The CDR3 is made up of 13 amino acids. CDR3 DNA sequence: TGTGCCAGCACACTAGCGGGAGGACGCGAGCAGTACTTC. Translation gives CASTLAGGREQYF.